The 7 T cell receptor beta chains below come from one sample, sequenced in a study of radiotherapy plus CTLA-4 blockade in lung cancer. The assay was immunoSEQ multiplex PCR, and TCRdb's table has in-frame clones only and misses some. This table holds roughly 30,000 clones, roughly four fifths found once. The specimen comprised peripheral blood, sampled from a patient treated with radiotherapy plus ipilimumab. The receptor set was obtained from a human donor with non-small cell lung cancer that progressed on radiotherapy plus ipilimumab.

This clone was detected only once. The CDR3 region is CASSLTAPREDIQYF. The CDR3 nucleotides read TGTGCCAGCTCACTTACGGCCCCGCGGGAAGACATTCAGTACTTC. The J gene is TRBJ2-4, the V gene TRBV18, with D possibly TRBD2 on 6 matching bases. The germline V gene encodes CDR1 KGHSH and CDR2 LQKENI. V was shortened by 4 bases and J by 8 bases, with 18 bases between the two germline ends. The CDR3 extends over 15 amino acids.

The chain employs TRBV28 and TRBJ1-1, with a possible D match to TRBD1 (6 bases). V lost 10 bases to trimming and J lost 6 bases, with 21 bases between them. Per germline, CDR1 MDHEN and CDR2 SYDVKM. The CDR3 has 14 amino acids. The CDR3 nucleotides are TGTGCCACCGCTGGCAGGGGCCAACGGGCTGAAGCTTTCTTT. It translates to CATAGRGQRAEAFF.

The V and J genes are TRBV18 and TRBJ2-5; TRBD1 matches 9 bases. The CDR3 runs to 17 residues. Trimming removed 0 bases from V and 0 bases from J; junction bases left unmatched: 5. Germline V gene data show CDR1 as KGHSH and CDR2 as LQKENI. CDR3 protein: CASSPPVGQGNQETQYF. The CDR3 nucleotides are TGTGCCAGCTCACCACCGGTGGGACAGGGAAACCAAGAGACCCAGTACTTC.

The J gene is TRBJ1-2, the V gene TRBV27; 8 bases fit TRBD1. CDR3 length equals 15 residues. V shed 5 bases, J shed 5 bases, and the junction held 10 bases outside the gene matches. CDR1 MNHEY and CDR2 SMNVEV come from the germline V gene (reference sequence). CDR3 coding DNA: TGTGCCAGCAGTCCCAGGACAGGGCTAACTTATGGCTACACCTTC. Translated: CASSPRTGLTYGYTF.

V is TRBV10-2 and J is TRBJ2-1; 10 bases line up with TRBD2. The CDR3 is made up of 19 amino acids. Germline values: CDR1 WSHSY, CDR2 SAAADI. The junction had 14 bases not matched to a gene; V was cut back by 6 bases and J by 0 bases. In DNA form, the CDR3 reads TGCGCCAGCAGAGGGTTGGCTAGCGGGGGCCCCAGCTCCTACAATGAGCAGTTCTTC. Encoded protein: CASRGLASGGPSSYNEQFF.

The chain employs TRBV4-2 and TRBJ1-4; 10 bases match TRBD1. Trimming cost V 0 bases and J 4 bases; bases outside gene matches: 2. Germline lookup yields CDR1 LGHNA and CDR2 YNFKEQ. This CDR3 is 16 amino acids long. The CDR3 sequence: CASSQDGTGDNEKLFF. The CDR3 DNA is TGTGCCAGCAGCCAAGATGGGACAGGGGATAATGAAAAACTGTTTTTT.

CDR3 DNA: TGTGCCAGCGCGAATAGCGGGTCCTACGAGCAGTACTTC. Its translation: CASANSGSYEQYF. The gene calls are TRBV6-5 and TRBJ2-7, with 7 bases lining up with TRBD2. V was pared by 8 bases and J by 1 base, with 5 bases of the junction left unmatched. The CDR3 is 13 amino acids. CDR1 is MNHEY, CDR2 SVGAGI, per germline.